These 20 T cell receptor beta chains were sequenced from one sample in a study of long-term antiretroviral therapy in people with HIV. They ran version v3.0 of the immunoSEQ assay at survey level. Produced via immunoSEQ multiplex PCR; TCRdb's table is partial and in-frame only. This table holds 20,000 to 25,000 clones, approximately 77% found once. This material consisted of unsorted PBMCs, taken 2.4 years after starting antiretroviral therapy. The receptors here all came from a man aged 40-55 years with HIV.

This CDR3 reads CASGPGLAGDETQYF. For the CDR3, the DNA is TGTGCTAGTGGCCCCGGACTAGCGGGGGATGAGACCCAGTACTTC. The chain links TRBV12-5 to TRBJ2-5, with 13 bases matching TRBD2. CDR3 size: 15 residues. Looked up from germline, CDR1 is LGHNT and CDR2 is FRNRAP. Trimming removed 6 bases from V and 5 bases from J; junction bases left unmatched: 6.

This rearrangement joins TRBV7-9 to TRBJ2-5; 9 bases match TRBD2. V dropped 4 bases and J dropped 5; count of bases not matched to a gene: 8. This CDR3 comprises 15 residues. Germline V lookup: CDR1 SEHNR, CDR2 FQNEAQ (reference sequence). For the CDR3, the DNA is TGTGCCAGCAGCTCCTCCGGGACTAGCATTGAGACCCAGTACTTC. It yields the protein CASSSSGTSIETQYF.

V and J are TRBV6-1 and TRBJ2-2; the D gene could be TRBD1 or TRBD2 (5 bases each). Trimming took off 7 bases at V and 1 base at J, with 13 bases between the two ends. Germline lookup yields CDR1 MNHNS and CDR2 SASEGT. This CDR3 region has 15 residues. The CDR3 coding sequence is TGTGCCAGCAAACTCGGGACCCAGAACACCGGGGAGCTGTTTTTT. Its protein product is CASKLGTQNTGELFF.

The chain has TRBV9 and TRBJ1-1; 9 bases are a match to TRBD1. CDR1 and CDR2 (germline): SGDLS, YYNGEE. CDR3 length: 11 amino acids. V was clipped by 4 bases and J by 11 bases; unmatched bases: 3. CDR3 sequence reads: CASSPGQGAFF. In DNA form, the CDR3 reads TGTGCCAGCAGCCCCGGACAGGGGGCTTTCTTT.

This chain uses TRBV5-1 with TRBJ2-1; 8 bases line up with TRBD1. J was trimmed by 4 bases and V by 7 bases; bases with no gene match: 7. CDR3 size: 14 residues. The germline V gene has CDR1 SGHRS and CDR2 YFSETQ. CDR3: CASGEGQEYNEQFF. The CDR3, as DNA: TGCGCCAGCGGCGAGGGACAGGAATACAATGAGCAGTTCTTC. The whole variable domain, remainder taken from reference TRBV5-1 and TRBJ2-1, is KAGVTQTPRYLIKTRGQQVTLSCSPISGHRSVSWYQQTPGQGLQFLFEYFSETQRNKGNFPGRFSGRQFSNSRSEMNVSTLELGDSALYLCASGEGQEYNEQFFGPGTRLTVL.

The CDR3 reads CSVSDPNWGTNEKLFF. The CDR3 DNA is TGCAGCGTATCGGACCCCAATTGGGGAACTAATGAAAAACTGTTTTTT. The rearrangement joins TRBV29-1 to TRBJ1-4; no reliable D call. The ends were cut back, 6 bases at V and 1 base at J, with 18 bases in the middle. The V gene's germline CDR1 is SQVTM and CDR2 ANQGSEA. This CDR3 contains 16 residues.

V is TRBV10-3 and J is TRBJ2-5, with TRBD1 matching 8 bases. The CDR3 is 14 amino acids. After removal of 6 bases from V and 5 bases from J, the junction contained 8 bases not matched to a gene. The germline V gene encodes CDR1 ENHRY and CDR2 SYGVKD. The CDR3 bases are TGTGCCATCAGGAGACAGGGGTGGGAGGAGACCCAGTACTTC. It specifies CAIRRQGWEETQYF.

This rearrangement joins TRBV5-1 to TRBJ2-1; no definite D call. CDR1 is SGHRS and CDR2 is YFSETQ in the germline V gene. The germline V and J ends were trimmed by 0 bases and 8 bases, with 9 bases remaining between them. This CDR3 contains 13 residues. The CDR3 sequence: CASSLVVSDEQFF. CDR3 DNA: TGCGCCAGCAGCTTGGTGGTGTCGGATGAGCAGTTCTTC.

For this clone: Mismatch with germline at one junction end may stem from a read error. This chain joins TRBV5-6 and TRBJ2-7; D remains unclear. CDR1 is SGHDT, CDR2 YYEEEE, per germline. The CDR3 contains 12 residues. The CDR3 protein is CASSLSSHEQYF. The CDR3 DNA reads TGTGCCAGCAGCTTGTCCTCCCACGAGCAGTACTTC.

The J gene is TRBJ2-4, the V gene TRBV7-8; D might be TRBD2 (5 bases). Trimming shortened V by 11 bases and J by 0 bases, and 26 bases separated the two germline ends. CDR1 SGHVS and CDR2 FQNEAQ come from the germline V gene. This CDR3 contains 18 residues. This CDR3 reads CADLEGFGQSVAKNIQYF. For the CDR3, the DNA is TGTGCCGACTTAGAGGGATTTGGGCAGTCCGTAGCCAAAAACATTCAGTACTTC.

This clone was counted once. This chain joins TRBV18 and TRBJ1-1; the D is unclear. The germline V and J ends were trimmed by 2 bases and 4 bases, with 11 bases remaining between them. This CDR3 has 14 amino acids. Germline V gene data show CDR1 as KGHSH and CDR2 as LQKENI. CDR3 DNA sequence: TGTGCCAGCTCACCATCGGGCGTCTCCACTGAAGCTTTCTTT. It translates to CASSPSGVSTEAFF.

The chain couples TRBV18 to TRBJ2-7, with 8 bases lining up with TRBD1. Germline V lookup: CDR1 KGHSH, CDR2 LQKENI. This CDR3 comprises 15 residues. Germline trimming cut 0 bases from V and 6 bases from J; bases unmatched to any gene: 7. The CDR3 spells CASSPPTQGAGEQYF. CDR3 nucleotides: TGTGCCAGCTCACCACCGACGCAGGGGGCGGGCGAGCAGTACTTC.

J is TRBJ1-5 and V is TRBV28; possible D gene TRBD1, 5 bases. The CDR3 is 15 amino acids. Germline V gives CDR1 MDHEN, CDR2 SYDVKM. Trimming cost V 4 bases and J 6 bases, with 16 bases left between them. The CDR3 DNA sequence: TGTGCCAGCAGTTCTTCCGGGGGTAGCGGTCAGCCCCAGCATTTT. Amino acids: CASSSSGGSGQPQHF. Drawing the rest from reference TRBV28 and TRBJ1-5, the complete variable domain is DVKVTQSSRYLVKRTGEKVFLECVQDMDHENMFWYRQDPGLGLRLIYFSYDVKMKEKGDIPEGYSVSREKKERFSLILESASTNQTSMYLCASSSSGGSGQPQHFGDGTRLSIL.

This clone was recorded a few times. This chain connects TRBV2 to TRBJ1-6; D is unresolved. The CDR3 runs 17 residues. Germline-derived CDR1 and CDR2 are SNHLY and FYNNEI. V was clipped by 5 bases and J by 0 bases, with 14 bases between them. The DNA for the CDR3 is TGTGCCAGCAGTAACCCACCCGAAAGCTCCTATAATTCACCCCTCCACTTT. Residues: CASSNPPESSYNSPLHF.

In DNA form, the CDR3 reads TGCGCCAGCAGCTTGGATGCTAGCGGGAGCTCCGAGCAGTACTTC. It specifies CASSLDASGSSEQYF. The chain is built from TRBV5-1 and TRBJ2-7; 10 nucleotides match TRBD2. This CDR3 region has 15 residues. V was pared by 0 bases and J by 6 bases, with 6 bases of the junction left unmatched. The germline V gene has CDR1 SGHRS and CDR2 YFSETQ.

Here the CDR3 DNA reads TGTGCCAGCAGTGCCTGGGTCGGACTCCAAGAGACCCAGTACTTC. It translates to CASSAWVGLQETQYF. The chain combines TRBV6-1 with TRBJ2-5; D possibly corresponds to TRBD2 (5 bases). Germline lookup yields CDR1 MNHNS and CDR2 SASEGT. V was trimmed by 4 bases and J by 1 base, leaving 13 bases between them. This CDR3 contains 15 residues.

The rearrangement links TRBV7-2 to TRBJ1-5; the match to TRBD1 covers 8 bases. J was trimmed by 5 bases and V by 1 base; bases with no gene match: 4. The CDR3 consists of 15 residues. CDR1 is SGHTA, CDR2 FQGNSA, per germline. In DNA form, the CDR3 reads TGTGCCAGCAGCTTAGGACAGGGGATTTATCAGCCCCAGCATTTT. It specifies CASSLGQGIYQPQHF.

J is TRBJ1-4 and V is TRBV4-3; possibly TRBD1 for D (5 bases). The V gene's germline CDR1 is LGHNA and CDR2 YSLEER. V shed 0 bases and J shed 4 bases, with 12 bases lying between them. The CDR3 is made up of 16 amino acids. The chain's CDR3 is CASSQEPGGINEKLFF. DNA for the CDR3: TGCGCCAGCAGCCAAGAGCCGGGGGGGATTAATGAAAAACTGTTTTTT.

For the CDR3, the DNA is TGTGCCAGCAGCTTAGGCGCCGAAATCGGCCACTCCTACAATGAGCAGTTCTTC. The encoded protein is CASSLGAEIGHSYNEQFF. The chain joins TRBV7-6 to TRBJ2-1; the D is unclear. Per germline, CDR1 SGHVS and CDR2 FNYEAQ. This CDR3 is built from 18 residues. V was shortened by 1 base and J by 0 bases, with 16 bases between the two germline ends.

The chain joins TRBV7-9 to TRBJ2-7, with D perhaps being TRBD1 or TRBD2 (5 bases each). Germline CDR1 SEHNR, CDR2 FQNEAQ (reference sequence). The CDR3 is 14 amino acids. The V end was cut by 5 bases, the J end by 4 bases, with 15 bases between. CDR3 nucleotides: TGTGCCAGCAGCCCGACCGGGACGGAGTACGAGCAGTACTTC. This encodes CASSPTGTEYEQYF.